This entry is about one T cell receptor (beta chain). Antigen unknown. Here immunoSEQ multiplex PCR was the method, and the copy in TCRdb shows in-frame clones only, minus some. The table shows about 160,000 clones, with around nine tenths occurring only once. This entry comes from a study of cytomegalovirus exposure and HLA in healthy donors. Overall study: Later, an analysis reported that the 110 or so validation repertoires had used the same platform as the 666 first-cohort repertoires.

Notes on the study in general: Subsequent analysis showed first-cohort TCR clusters tending to co-occur in 120 or so validation repertoires. Some TCR beta chains (roughly 160 of them) were listed as cytomegalovirus-associated.

The length of the CDR3 is 15 residues. The germline V and J ends were trimmed by 2 bases and 7 bases, with 15 bases remaining between them. From germline, CDR1 is MNHEY and CDR2 SVGAGI. The sequence came from a man between 18 and 35 years old in good health and CMV-seronegative. The source material was PBMCs. The chain employs TRBV6-5 and TRBJ1-5; the D gene is possibly TRBD1 (5 bases). CDR3 protein: CASSYVAGRGQPQHF. The DNA of the CDR3 is TGTGCCAGCAGTTACGTGGCAGGGAGGGGACAGCCCCAGCATTTT.